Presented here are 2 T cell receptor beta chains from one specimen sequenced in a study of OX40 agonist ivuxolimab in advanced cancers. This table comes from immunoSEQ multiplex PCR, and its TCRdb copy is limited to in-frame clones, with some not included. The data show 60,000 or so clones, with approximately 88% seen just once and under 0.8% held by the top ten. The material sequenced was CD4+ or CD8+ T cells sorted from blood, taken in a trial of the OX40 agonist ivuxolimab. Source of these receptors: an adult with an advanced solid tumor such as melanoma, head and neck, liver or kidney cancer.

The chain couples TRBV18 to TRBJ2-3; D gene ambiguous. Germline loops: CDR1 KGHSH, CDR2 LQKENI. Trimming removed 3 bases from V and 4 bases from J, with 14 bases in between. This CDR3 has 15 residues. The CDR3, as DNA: TGTGCCAGCTCACCCGCGGTGAGAGGTGCAGATACGCAGTATTTT. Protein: CASSPAVRGADTQYF.

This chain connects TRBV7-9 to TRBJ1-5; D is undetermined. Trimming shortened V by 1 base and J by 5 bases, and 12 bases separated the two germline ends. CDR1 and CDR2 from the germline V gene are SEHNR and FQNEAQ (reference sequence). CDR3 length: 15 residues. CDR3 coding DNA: TGTGCCAGCAGCTTAGGAGGCGTCATTGATCAGCCCCAGCATTTT. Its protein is CASSLGGVIDQPQHF.